The rows below give T cell receptor beta chains drawn from one sample of a study of blood T cell repertoires in COVID-19. TCRdb keeps only in-frame clones here, not all; method: immunoSEQ multiplex PCR. The data show about 300,000 clones, over 80% seen once. The sample consisted of peripheral blood. All receptors derive from a woman between 50 and 59 years old with COVID-19, enrolled during active disease. CDR3s include the opening cysteine and the closing phenylalanine or tryptophan. Fields, in order: CDR3 DNA, CDR3 protein, D gene, J gene, V gene, clone size. D genes are given only for firm matches. A clone size is listed for some rows: how often the clone was seen (once, few, many), or a class if it is expanded.

TGTGCCAGCAGCGGACTAGCGGTAAACACAGATACGCAGTATTTT,CASSGLAVNTDTQYF,TRBD2,TRBJ2-3,TRBV6-5,.
TGTGCCAGCTCACCGGGACAGGACGAAAAACTGTTTTTT,CASSPGQDEKLFF,TRBD1,TRBJ1-4,TRBV18,.
TGTGCCACCAGCAGAGACGGGGGACTAGGGGGTTACGATGAGCAGTTCTTC,CATSRDGGLGGYDEQFF,TRBD2,TRBJ2-1,TRBV15,.
TGTGCCAGCAGCGTAGCCCCCTCGAGGTTGGAGACCCAGTACTTC,CASSVAPSRLETQYF,.,TRBJ2-5,TRBV9,.
TGTGCCAGCTCACCACCACTAGCGGGAGTCCCCATTGAGCAGTTCTTC,CASSPPLAGVPIEQFF,TRBD2,TRBJ2-1,TRBV18,.
TGCAGCGTCCGGGACTCCCACTACGAGCAGTACTTC,CSVRDSHYEQYF,.,TRBJ2-7,TRBV29-1,.
TGTGCCTGTGACAGGGGCAACACTGAAGCTTTCTTT,CACDRGNTEAFF,TRBD1,TRBJ1-1,TRBV30,.
TGCGCCAGCAGCCAAGTTCGGCAGGGGTGGGCCAAAAACATTCAGTACTTC,CASSQVRQGWAKNIQYF,.,TRBJ2-4,TRBV4-3,.
TGTGCCAGCAGCTTTGGGTACAGCAGCTCCTACGAGCAGTACTTC,CASSFGYSSSYEQYF,.,TRBJ2-7,TRBV11-2,few
TGTGCCAGTAGTATCCAGGGTAATTCACCCCTCCACTTT,CASSIQGNSPLHF,.,TRBJ1-6,TRBV19,.
TGTGCCAGCAGCCCGACGACAGGGGGCTATGGCTACACCTTC,CASSPTTGGYGYTF,TRBD1,TRBJ1-2,TRBV3-1/TRBV3-2,.
TGTGCCAGCAGTTTCTACAGGGGCAACACTGAAGCTTTCTTT,CASSFYRGNTEAFF,TRBD1,TRBJ1-1,TRBV28,few
TGTGCCAGCAGCTTAGGCGGACTCCCCGGTTACAATGAGCAGTTCTTC,CASSLGGLPGYNEQFF,.,TRBJ2-1,TRBV7-2,.
TGTGCCAGCAGCCCTAACGGGGGAGAAGCTTTCTTT,CASSPNGGEAFF,.,TRBJ1-1,TRBV9,.
TGTGCCAGCAGCCAGCTAGACAGAGTAAACACTGAAGCTTTCTTT,CASSQLDRVNTEAFF,.,TRBJ1-1,TRBV4-2,.
TGTGCCATCAGTGAGTCTTCTACGCTCTCCTACGAGCAGTACTTC,CAISESSTLSYEQYF,.,TRBJ2-7,TRBV10-3,.
TGTGCCAGTAGCCCGGGGACAGGGGCCCCTTACTCCTACGAGCAGTACTTC,CASSPGTGAPYSYEQYF,TRBD1,TRBJ2-7,TRBV19,.
TGTGCCAGCAGTAAGACAGCACCCGTAAACGAGCAGTACTTC,CASSKTAPVNEQYF,.,TRBJ2-7,TRBV27,.
TGTGCCAGCAGCCACGGACAGGGGTACTATCAGCCCCAGCATTTT,CASSHGQGYYQPQHF,TRBD1,TRBJ1-5,TRBV6-2/TRBV6-3,.
TGTGCCAGCAGCTTATGGAGTCGGGAGCAGTACTTC,CASSLWSREQYF,.,TRBJ2-7,TRBV7-2,.
TGTGCCAGAAGCTCAACGGGACACACGAACACTGAAGCTTTCTTT,CARSSTGHTNTEAFF,.,TRBJ1-1,TRBV5-3,.
TGTGCCAGTAGACGGGGACAGGGGAAGGGGTCCTACAATGAGCAGTTCTTC,CASRRGQGKGSYNEQFF,TRBD1,TRBJ2-1,TRBV19,.
TGTGCCAGCTCAACGAACCCAGGGGACAATGAGCAGTTCTTC,CASSTNPGDNEQFF,.,TRBJ2-1,TRBV18,.
TGTGCCAGCAGCCAAGGGTCAGGGGGTAAAGAGACCCAGTACTTC,CASSQGSGGKETQYF,TRBD1,TRBJ2-5,TRBV7-3,.
TGTGCCAGCAGTCGGGAGCAGATGGTCGCAGATACGCAGTATTTT,CASSREQMVADTQYF,.,TRBJ2-3,TRBV27,once
TGCAGTGCTGGGAGGGGGGGTGAAGCTTTCTTT,CSAGRGGEAFF,.,TRBJ1-1,TRBV20-1,.
TGTGCCAGCAGTTACTCGGGACAGAATGAGCAGTTCTTC,CASSYSGQNEQFF,TRBD1,TRBJ2-1,TRBV6-5,.
TGTGCCAGCAAAGCCCCCGATGAGCAGTACTTC,CASKAPDEQYF,.,TRBJ2-7,TRBV7-9,.
TGTGCCAGTAGTTCTGACCGGAGGAACACCGGGGAGCTGTTTTTT,CASSSDRRNTGELFF,.,TRBJ2-2,TRBV19,few
TGTGCCAGTAGTGCCCAGGGGGGATTGTCAGGTTACGAGCAGTACTTC,CASSAQGGLSGYEQYF,.,TRBJ2-7,TRBV19,.
TGTGCCTGGAGTGTACAGGGGCTCGACACTGAAGCTTTCTTT,CAWSVQGLDTEAFF,TRBD1,TRBJ1-1,TRBV30,.
TGTGCCAGCAGCCCTAGGGGCTTAAGACCGGGACAGACTTACGAGCAGTACTTC,CASSPRGLRPGQTYEQYF,TRBD1,TRBJ2-7,TRBV28,.
TGTGCCAGCAGTTACGAGCTTAGCCTCTCCTACAATGAGCAGTTCTTC,CASSYELSLSYNEQFF,.,TRBJ2-1,TRBV6-2/TRBV6-3,.
TGTGCCAGCAGCTTGGGCACAGGGCTCAATCAGCCCCAGCATTTT,CASSLGTGLNQPQHF,.,TRBJ1-5,TRBV5-8,.
TGTGCCAGCTCACCACTTTTAGTGTTGAATGAGCAGTTCTTC,CASSPLLVLNEQFF,.,TRBJ2-1,TRBV18,.
TGTGCCAGCAGCTTGGGGCAGGGTGGAACCGGGGAGCTGTTTTTT,CASSLGQGGTGELFF,.,TRBJ2-2,TRBV5-8,.
TGCGCCAGCAGCTTGTCCCGAGGGAACCAAGCCTACAATGAGCAGTTCTTC,CASSLSRGNQAYNEQFF,.,TRBJ2-1,TRBV5-1,.
TGTGCCAGCAGCCGCATACTAGCGGCCGCCAATACGCAGTATTTT,CASSRILAAANTQYF,TRBD2,TRBJ2-3,TRBV11-3,once
TGTGCCAGCAGCCCGCAGGGGGCGAACACCGGGGAGCTGTTTTTT,CASSPQGANTGELFF,TRBD1,TRBJ2-2,TRBV7-2,.
TGTGCCAGCAGTTACGGAGGTAGGGGGCGGAACACTGAAGCTTTCTTT,CASSYGGRGRNTEAFF,TRBD1,TRBJ1-1,TRBV6-5,few
TGTGCCGTAGAGGGGGTCTACGAGCAGTACTTC,CAVEGVYEQYF,.,TRBJ2-7,TRBV19,once
TGTGCCAGCTCACCCGAACAGGGCCCCTACAATGAGCAGTTCTTC,CASSPEQGPYNEQFF,.,TRBJ2-1,TRBV18,.
TGTGCCAGCAGCTTAGGGACAGGAATCTACGAGCAGTACTTC,CASSLGTGIYEQYF,TRBD1,TRBJ2-7,TRBV7-8,.
TGTGCCTGGAGTCTGGACAGCTCCTACGAGCAGTACTTC,CAWSLDSSYEQYF,.,TRBJ2-7,TRBV30,.
TGTGCCAGTAGAGGGACAGGGCCCCACTATGGCTACACCTTC,CASRGTGPHYGYTF,TRBD1,TRBJ1-2,TRBV19,.
TGTGCCAGCAGCCGGGACCCGGACAGAATGAACACTGAAGCTTTCTTT,CASSRDPDRMNTEAFF,.,TRBJ1-1,TRBV5-5,.
TGTGCCAGCAGCCCTCACCTGGGCAATTCACCCCTCCACTTT,CASSPHLGNSPLHF,.,TRBJ1-6,TRBV28,.
TGTGCCAGCAGCAGGGACAGACAAGAGACCCAGTACTTC,CASSRDRQETQYF,TRBD1,TRBJ2-5,TRBV5-4,.
TGTGCCAGCAGTTTATCGGTCAGGGGGCCCTACAATGAGCAGTTCTTC,CASSLSVRGPYNEQFF,TRBD1,TRBJ2-1,TRBV27,.
TGTGCCAGCAGCGTAGATATCCGGACAGCTCCCGAAGCTTTCTTT,CASSVDIRTAPEAFF,.,TRBJ1-1,TRBV9,once
TGTGCCTGGAGTGTCCCCCAGGGGGTGAATTCACCCCTCCACTTT,CAWSVPQGVNSPLHF,TRBD1,TRBJ1-6,TRBV30,.